This T cell receptor beta chain originates from a study of shared clonotypes between healthy human individuals. Study conclusions and caveats: Some clonotypes were shared by all four sorted-subset donors, while others were not shared. The non-shared ones had lower generation probabilities than the shared ones. Clonotype sharing levels among donors were expected to vary with sequencing depth. The study sampled only blood, and tissue repertoires likely differ.

This clone appeared once. Its target is not known. The CDR3 length is 14 residues. Germline V gene sequence: CDR1 SGHTA, CDR2 FQGNSA. Trimming pared 3 bases from V and 4 bases from J, leaving 12 bases between. The data were produced by immunoSEQ multiplex PCR, yet TCRdb's version contains in-frame clones alone and is incomplete. The sample contains some 2.4 million clones, roughly 93% of which appear only once. The sequence came from a young man in good health. Some clones in this sample may be carry-over from other donors' samples. The chain recombines TRBV7-2 with TRBJ1-2; weak D call: TRBD1 (5 bases). Sample: naive CD4+ T cells from PBMCs. Subset: CD45RA+ positively selected. CDR3 DNA: TGTGCCAGCAGCTTCGGGGGATTGCGCTATGGCTACACCTTC. Its translation: CASSFGGLRYGYTF. The whole variable domain, remainder taken from reference TRBV7-2 and TRBJ1-2, is GAGVSQSPSNKVTEKGKDVELRCDPISGHTALYWYRQSLGQGLEFLIYFQGNSAPDKSGLPSDRFSAERTGGSVSTLTIQRTQQEDSAVYLCASSFGGLRYGYTFGSGTRLTVV.